This passage covers 21 T cell receptor beta chains from one sample sequenced in a study of tumor-infiltrating lymphocytes in primary liver carcinoma. Total RNA amounting to 450 to 550 ng was the source from which TCR beta cDNA was made with a constant-region primer. Three nested multiplex PCR rounds of slightly modified ARM-PCR generated TCR beta libraries. It was with TRBV1-TRBV30 forward primers and a C-beta reverse primer that the first two PCR rounds were run, at around 9 cycles each. TCRdb reprocessed the multiplex PCR reads with MiXCR, giving one entry per CDR3 protein. Of approximately 320,000 distinct CDR3 sequences listed, around 50% are singletons. For blood RNA, unsorted whole blood served as the source, and germline DNA was extracted too. Sequences were obtained from peripheral blood. Every receptor here comes from a woman aged 25 to 39 with primary liver carcinoma and hepatitis B virus infection.

The genes are TRBV11-2 and TRBJ1-4; no reliable D call. This CDR3 has 15 residues. V lost 6 bases and J lost 6, with 17 bases in between. The germline V gene encodes CDR1 SGHAT and CDR2 FQNNGV. CDR3 region: CASSFGDRDDEKLFF. The CDR3 DNA reads as TGTGCCAGCAGTTTTGGGGATAGGGATGATGAAAAACTGTTTTTT.

This clonotype was observed a single time. Given a much more abundant clone one base away, this may be a read error. V and J are TRBV6-1 and TRBJ1-3, with D perhaps TRBD1 (6 bases). CDR3 length: 16 amino acids. Germline V gene sequence: CDR1 MNHNS, CDR2 SASEGT. Deletions cut 6 bases from V and 2 bases from J, with 17 bases between. The CDR3 DNA reads TGTGCCAGCAGCCGAGGGTGGCAGGGGACTGGAAACACCATATATTTT. This translates into CASSRGWQGTGNTIYF.

The gene calls are TRBV2 and TRBJ1-6, with D possibly being TRBD1 (5 bases). This CDR3 region has 15 residues. The V end lost 7 bases, the J end lost 7 bases, and 17 bases lay between the germline ends. Germline-derived CDR1 and CDR2 are SNHLY and FYNNEI. The CDR3 sequence is CASTPPAGTNSPLHF. CDR3 nucleotide sequence: TGTGCCAGCACCCCTCCGGCAGGGACCAATTCACCCCTCCACTTT. The whole variable domain, remainder taken from reference TRBV2 and TRBJ1-6, is EPEVTQTPSHQVTQMGQEVILRCVPISNHLYFYWYRQILGQKVEFLVSFYNNEISEKSEIFDDQFSVERPDGSNFTLKIRSTKLEDSAMYFCASTPPAGTNSPLHFGNGTRLTVT.

Regarding this clonotype: Given a much more abundant clone one base away, this may be a read error. The gene calls are TRBV11-2 and TRBJ2-1, with 7 bases lining up with TRBD1. CDR1 and CDR2 (germline): SGHAT, FQNNGV. This CDR3 comprises 13 residues. The CDR3 bases are TGTGTCAGCAGCTTAGCAGACAGGGCTGAGCAGTTCTTC. Protein: CVSSLADRAEQFF.

As regards this clonotype: This clone may be a read error of a much larger clone one base away. This chain uses TRBV6-2 or TRBV6-3 with TRBJ2-7; D is perhaps TRBD2 (5 bases). The CDR3 has 11 amino acids. In germline, CDR1 is MNHEY, CDR2 SVGEGT. V was pared by 8 bases and J by 6 bases, with 11 bases between. For the CDR3, the DNA is TGTGCCAGCGCCACTAGAGTCGAGCAGTACTTC. This translates into CASATRVEQYF.

On this clonotype itself: One end of the junction does not line up with germline, which may come from a read error. The chain is built from TRBV12-5 and TRBJ2-7, with a possible D match to TRBD1 (5 bases). The germline V gene encodes CDR1 LGHNT and CDR2 FRNRAP. This CDR3 has 14 amino acids. In DNA, the CDR3 is TGTGCTCGTACGCCTGGACAAACTACCTACAAGCAGTACTTC. Translated, it gives CARTPGQTTYKQYF.

The V call is TRBV4-1, the J call TRBJ1-2; 7 nucleotides match TRBD1. Trimming cost V 3 bases and J 8 bases; bases outside gene matches: 9. The CDR3 is 14 amino acids. Germline loops: CDR1 MGHRA, CDR2 YSYEKL. The CDR3 reads CASSHRGTARGYTF. CDR3 nucleotide sequence: TGCGCCAGCAGCCACCGGGGGACAGCCCGGGGCTACACCTTC.

The chain recombines TRBV7-9 with TRBJ2-7; no reliable D call. The ends were cut back, 5 bases at V and 3 bases at J, with 8 bases in the middle. Germline lookup yields CDR1 SEHNR and CDR2 FQNEAQ (reference sequence). This CDR3 region has 12 residues. The CDR3 here is CASSRNHYEQYF. Written as DNA, the CDR3 is TGTGCCAGCAGCCGAAACCACTACGAGCAGTACTTC. Looking up the rest from reference TRBV7-9 and TRBJ2-7 gives the full variable domain: DTGVSQNPRHKITKRGQNVTFRCDPISEHNRLYWYRQTLGQGPEFLTYFQNEAQLEKSRLLSDRFSAERPKGSFSTLEIQRTEQGDSAMYLCASSRNHYEQYFGPGTRLTVT.

The chain recombines TRBV7-9 with TRBJ2-4; D call uncertain. The germline V gene has CDR1 SEHNR and CDR2 FQNEAQ (reference sequence). This CDR3 has 15 amino acids. The V end lost 1 base, the J end lost 3 bases, and 10 bases lay between the germline ends. In DNA, the CDR3 is TGTGCCAGCAGCTTAGGGTGGGGTGGCAAAAACATTCAGTACTTC. Its protein is CASSLGWGGKNIQYF.

Note on this clonotype: One base away lies a much larger clone, so this may be a sequencing read error. The chain uses TRBV29-1 and TRBJ1-1, with D perhaps TRBD1 (6 bases). The CDR3 has 15 amino acids. V was trimmed by 4 bases and J by 0 bases, leaving 15 bases between them. Looked up from germline, CDR1 is SQVTM and CDR2 is ANQGSEA. As DNA, the CDR3 is TGCAGCGTTGGGTATCAGGGGACGGTGAACACTGAAGCTTTCTTT. This encodes CSVGYQGTVNTEAFF.

The chain joins TRBV10-2 to TRBJ2-3; TRBD2 aligns across 8 bases. The CDR3 extends over 15 amino acids. The V gene's germline CDR1 is WSHSY and CDR2 SAAADI. V lost 5 bases, J lost 0 bases, and 4 bases stayed unmatched. CDR3 DNA sequence: TGCGCCAGCAGTAGTATAGCGGGGAGCACAGATACGCAGTATTTT. Protein product: CASSSIAGSTDTQYF.

Worth noting for this clonotype: A clone one base away is much larger, so this may be a read error. The chain couples TRBV6-5 to TRBJ2-3; no reliable D call. CDR3 length: 14 amino acids. The V gene's germline CDR1 is MNHEY and CDR2 SVGAGI. The DNA of the CDR3 is TGTGCCAGCAGTTACTCTGGAGACACAGATACGCGGTATTTT. Its protein product is CASSYSGDTDTRYF.

Worth noting for this clonotype: This may be a read error, as it is one base from a much larger clone. This chain joins TRBV5-5 and TRBJ2-7, with D possibly TRBD1 on 5 matching bases. The germline gives CDR1 SGHKS, CDR2 YYEKEE (reference sequence). This CDR3 region has 15 residues. V gave up 2 bases and J gave up 4 bases, with 16 bases separating them. In DNA, the CDR3 is TGTGCCAGCAGCTTCGCGGTAGGGGTAAATTACGAGCAGTACTTC. It codes for CASSFAVGVNYEQYF.

Here the CDR3 reads CASSASSGIQETQYF. Here the CDR3 DNA reads TGTGCCAGCAGCGCATCCTCGGGGATCCAAGAGACCCAGTACTTC. This chain joins TRBV5-4 and TRBJ2-5; D is perhaps TRBD2 (5 bases). Between the trimmed V and J ends, which lost 4 bases and 1 base, there was a span of 14 bases. This CDR3 has 15 amino acids. Germline assignment: CDR1 SGHNT and CDR2 YYREEE (reference sequence).

The CDR3 sequence: CASSFRTGFTGELFF. The CDR3 nucleotides are TGTGCCAGCAGTTTCCGGACAGGTTTCACCGGGGAGCTGTTTTTT. The chain is built from TRBV13 and TRBJ2-2; 7 bases agree with TRBD1. Germline V gene sequence: CDR1 PRHDT, CDR2 FYEKMQ (reference sequence). The V and J ends lost 6 bases and 4 bases, in that order; junction bases with no gene match: 8. The CDR3 sequence is 15 residues long.

Details on this clonotype: The conserved final phenylalanine or tryptophan is absent from the CDR3, which likely points to a read error. The chain couples TRBV29-1 to TRBJ1-2; D gene uncertain. Germline assignment: CDR1 SQVTM and CDR2 ANQGSEA. The CDR3 runs 13 residues. The V and J ends lost 6 bases and 4 bases respectively, with 15 bases between them. The CDR3 loop reads CSVQLRTAYGYTY. The CDR3 nucleotides read TGCAGCGTCCAACTCCGGACGGCCTATGGCTACACCTAC.

Comments on this clonotype: A much larger clonotype is one base distant, so this may be a read error. The V gene is TRBV6-5, the J gene TRBJ2-1; TRBD1 matches 8 bases. CDR3 length: 15 amino acids. CDR1 and CDR2 from the germline V gene are MNHEY and SVGAGI. Losses at the gene ends were 6 bases for V and 3 bases for J; bases not matched to a gene: 7. This CDR3 reads CASRRGQGNYNEQFF. CDR3 bases: TGTGCCAGCAGACGTGGACAGGGTAACTACAATGAGCAGTTCTTC.

The V and J genes are TRBV6-2 or TRBV6-3 and TRBJ2-1, with a weak D call TRBD2 (6 bases). The CDR3 is 16 residues long. The germline V and J ends were trimmed by 7 bases and 0 bases, with 16 bases remaining between them. Germline V gene data show CDR1 as MNHEY and CDR2 as SVGEGT. CDR3 in amino acids: CASIGTYLSSYNEQFF. The CDR3 nucleotides are TGTGCCAGCATTGGGACTTATCTAAGCTCCTACAATGAGCAGTTCTTC.

This clonotype was counted only a few times. The chain joins TRBV5-1 to TRBJ2-6; maybe TRBD2 (7 bases). This CDR3 contains 16 residues. The V end was cut by 3 bases, the J end by 3 bases, with 13 bases between. Germline V gene sequence: CDR1 SGHRS, CDR2 YFSETQ. CDR3 region: CASSYGGGNGANVLTF. CDR3 DNA sequence: TGCGCCAGCAGCTATGGGGGGGGCAATGGGGCCAACGTCCTGACTTTC.

To note about this clonotype: This CDR3 fails to terminate in the conserved phenylalanine or tryptophan, so it likely reflects a read error. V gene TRBV11-2 combines with J gene TRBJ2-1; TRBD1 is a possible D gene (6 bases). Germline CDR1 reads SGHAT; CDR2 reads FQNNGV. V lost 6 bases and J lost 5, with 17 bases in between. This CDR3 has 15 amino acids. This chain's CDR3 is CASSTRQARHNEQFS. The DNA for the CDR3 is TGTGCCAGCAGTACCCGACAGGCGAGACACAATGAGCAGTTCTCC.

In this sample, this clonotype turned up many times. The rearrangement joins TRBV5-8 to TRBJ1-1; D is uncertain. The V gene lost 7 bases and the J gene lost 3 bases, with 16 bases spanning the gap. This CDR3 region has 14 residues. Germline V gene lookup returns CDR1 SGHTS and CDR2 YDEGEE. The CDR3, as DNA: TGTGCCAGCGGAGGAGGAGGTCGCCACACTGAAGCTTTCTTT. Its protein product is CASGGGGRHTEAFF.